This T cell receptor beta chain was observed in a study of T cell clonality in common variable immunodeficiency (dated by TCRdb to 2015 to 2017). This clone showed up many times. Its antigen has not been determined. Points the paper makes about the study in general: The authors noted that sequencing repertoires of T cell subpopulations would be needed to clarify what caused the increased clonality in CVID. Differences among patients in the CVID cohort limited the correlations between repertoire features and clinical complications. Healthy controls shared more TCRbeta clones with each other than CVID subjects shared among themselves (p < 0.0001). Reportedly, TCRbeta sequences from CVID had fewer deletions and N-nucleotide insertions, and highly modified clones with 13 or more V deletions were absent from CVID. Despite equal DNA input, controls averaged approximately 77,000 unique sequences per sample versus around 30,000 in CVID samples. TCRbeta clonality was higher in CVID subjects than in healthy controls (t-test p = 0.018), and the increase was most characteristic of about a third of subjects.

Diagnosis of CVID followed standard criteria, namely serum IgG, IgA and/or IgM below the normal range together with specific antibody deficiency. There were 40 to 45 subjects in the CVID group (roughly 29 male and roughly 15 female), ranging in age from about 8 to 64 years, with a mean age of roughly 40. Predominantly Caucasian heritage was noted among both the CVID patients and the healthy controls. At the time of study participation, every CVID subject had been on replacement immunoglobulin therapy for one year or longer. At the time of blood collection, no CVID subject was ill or was being treated with immunomodulatory or immunosuppressive medication. Heparinized peripheral whole blood samples of roughly 5 to 8.5 ml were obtained from each donor. Genomic DNA from adults with common variable immune deficiency (CVID) and from healthy adult controls was used for sequencing of TCRbeta CDR3 repertoires. Diluted blood was subjected to density centrifugation over Hypaque 1077 or Ficoll-Paque for isolation of peripheral blood mononuclear cells. Genomic DNA was obtained from unsorted mononuclear cells using either Qiagen column purification or a centrifugation-based method.

For sequencing input, CVID and control samples contributed equivalent amounts of genomic DNA. For every sample, a 60 bp segment covering the rearranged TCRbeta CDR3 region was amplified and then sequenced. The immunoSEQ assay, a bias-corrected multiplex PCR with high-throughput sequencing, was employed for TCRbeta amplification. On the study's bioinformatics: Every unique nucleotide sequence was considered a clone and was annotated with V, D and J genes, copy number and frequency. Sequences were labeled productive if in frame, and non-productive if out of frame or containing stop codons. As previously described, clonality was computed from Shannon's entropy. Mean CDR3 Kyte-Doolittle hydropathy was derived from the predicted amino acid sequences of productive clones. The R hclust function was used to hierarchically cluster scaled V gene usage with Manhattan distance and complete linkage. To assess clone sharing by CDR3 amino acid sequence, 12 repertoires per group were resampled over 100 rounds. Repertoires were searched for 70 published EBV-specific and a few hundred published CMV-specific TCRbeta sequences. A couple of CVID samples yielding fewer than 10,000 sequences were excluded from analysis, leaving under 50 CVID repertoires. Here the immuneACCESS table is served through TCRdb, limited to in-frame sequences with V and J called. Missing clones are a known gap in these copies; in checked studies unresolved V genes cover under half, and the rest lacks a known reason. V and J calls and clone size are as listed in that table; D and trimming were resolved from the DNA. In this sample, about 23,000 clones appear, none counted once only. The ten largest clones capture around 10% of the sample.

The sample comprised peripheral blood mononuclear cells. The TCR sequence derives from a human donor with common variable immunodeficiency.

The sequenced part of the CDR3 DNA is TGTGCCAGCAGCTTAGAAGGCGGGGCTGAA. The encoded protein is CASSLEGGAE. The whole CDR3 sequence reads CASSLEGGAEAFF. The V and J segments used are TRBV7-6 and TRBJ1-1, with no D gene named confidently. The read terminates 3 residues before the CDR3 end, so the remaining end is supplied by the germline J gene. CDR1 SGHVS and CDR2 FNYEAQ are derived from the germline V gene. Cut back by 1 base and 6 bases, the V and J ends lie 9 bases apart. Including cysteine and phenylalanine, the CDR3 has 13 amino acids. The DNA has 30 bases, all within the CDR3, and is read from base 1. The variable domain in full, with residues beyond the CDR3 obtained from the reference TRBV7-6 and TRBJ1-1 genes, is GAGVSQSPRYKVTKRGQDVALRCDPISGHVSLYWYRQALGQGPEFLTYFNYEAQQDKSGLPNDRFSAERPEGSISTLTIQRTEQRDSAMYRCASSLEGGAEAFFGQGTRLTVV.